Below, 23 T cell receptor beta chains from the same sample are listed, as sequenced in a study of CD8+CD57+ T cells in acquired aplastic anemia. TCR beta VDJ and CDR3 were profiled, and genomic DNA was the template. MiXCR was run by TCRdb on the reads, yielding one entry per CDR3 protein. The sample holds about 270,000 distinct CDR3 sequences; approximately 55% are singletons and the top ten take roughly 8%. The sample comprised sorted CD4+, CD8+, or CD8+CD57+ T cells (not recorded which) from PBMCs. These receptors all stem from a human donor with severe aplastic anemia or a healthy control (not recorded which).

The J gene is TRBJ1-4, the V gene TRBV20-1; 8 bases are shared with TRBD1. The CDR3 length is 14 residues. Trimming removed 4 bases from V and 7 bases from J; junction bases left unmatched: 8. The germline V gene encodes CDR1 DFQATT and CDR2 SNEGSKA (reference sequence). For the CDR3, the DNA is TGCAGTGCTACTGGGGGACAGGAGGTTGAAAAACTGTTTTTT. This translates into CSATGGQEVEKLFF.

The CDR3 sequence is CASSLAQPQHF. CDR3 DNA: TGTGCCAGCAGTTTAGCCCAGCCCCAGCATTTT. This chain uses TRBV12-3 or TRBV12-4 with TRBJ1-5; D uncertain. CDR3 length: 11 residues. Trimming shortened V by 0 bases and J by 7 bases, and 1 base separated the two germline ends.

The rearrangement uses TRBV10-3 and TRBJ2-7; TRBD2 agrees at 11 bases. The V segment lost 0 bases and the J segment 7 bases; nucleotides outside the gene matches: 2. The CDR3 totals 14 residues. Germline-derived CDR1 and CDR2 are ENHRY and SYGVKD. The CDR3 protein is CAISESGLAEEQYF. CDR3 DNA: TGTGCCATCAGTGAGTCGGGACTAGCGGAAGAGCAGTACTTC.

This rearrangement joins TRBV19 to TRBJ1-1; 7 bases map to TRBD1. Germline lookup yields CDR1 LNHDA and CDR2 SQIVND (reference sequence). The CDR3 contains 15 residues. The CDR3 here is CVLNRGPTLNTEAFF. The CDR3 nucleotides read TGTGTTCTAAACAGGGGCCCGACTTTGAACACTGAAGCTTTCTTT.

The rearrangement uses TRBV9 and TRBJ2-5, with D tentatively TRBD2 (5 bases). Germline assignment: CDR1 SGDLS and CDR2 YYNGEE. The length of the CDR3 is 16 residues. Trimming shortened V by 0 bases and J by 2 bases, and 14 bases separated the two germline ends. CDR3 residues: CASSVGASRIQETQYF. The CDR3 DNA reads TGTGCCAGCAGCGTAGGGGCTAGCCGAATACAAGAGACCCAGTACTTC.

The chain links TRBV20-1 to TRBJ2-7, with a weak D call TRBD2 (5 bases). The CDR3 is 12 residues long. From germline, CDR1 is DFQATT and CDR2 SNEGSKA (reference sequence). CDR3 amino acids: CSAPGPGMEQYF. In DNA, the CDR3 is TGCAGCGCCCCCGGCCCCGGGATGGAGCAGTACTTC.

This clonotype has ten or more counts. V and J are TRBV6-4 and TRBJ2-2; D not certain. The CDR3 has 14 amino acids. The germline CDR1 and CDR2 sequences are MRHNA and SNTAGT. Trimming removed 6 bases at V and 5 bases at J, with 13 bases between. CDR3 residues: CASSSGLITGELFF. For the CDR3, the DNA is TGTGCCAGCAGCTCCGGCCTAATAACCGGGGAGCTGTTTTTT.

The chain recombines TRBV20-1 with TRBJ2-7; a weak D match, TRBD2 (6 bases). V was clipped by 6 bases and J by 2 bases, with 17 bases between them. CDR3 size: 14 residues. Germline V gives CDR1 DFQATT, CDR2 SNEGSKA (reference sequence). In nucleotides, the CDR3 is TGCAGTGCCCGGAGTCCAACGGGGGCCTACGAGCAGTACTTC. This translates into CSARSPTGAYEQYF.

The V call is TRBV25-1, the J call TRBJ1-2; D possibly corresponds to TRBD1 (6 bases). This CDR3 region has 12 residues. With 2 bases removed from V and 8 bases from J, the gap between germline ends came to 9 bases. Looked up from germline, CDR1 is MGHDK and CDR2 is SYGVNS. The CDR3 coding sequence is TGTGCCAGCAGTGAAGGGGGGCGCGGCTACACCTTC. It encodes CASSEGGRGYTF.

The gene calls are TRBV25-1 and TRBJ2-1; D is unclear. The germline CDR1 and CDR2 sequences are MGHDK and SYGVNS. The V end lost 2 bases, the J end lost 0 bases, and 11 bases lay between the germline ends. This CDR3 comprises 16 residues. The chain's CDR3 is CASSEVAKSSYNEQFF. DNA of the CDR3: TGTGCCAGCAGTGAAGTCGCGAAGAGCTCCTACAATGAGCAGTTCTTC.

V gene TRBV7-9 combines with J gene TRBJ1-5, with TRBD1 identical over 8 bases. With 5 bases clipped from V and 4 bases from J, the junction kept 7 bases outside the gene matches. The CDR3 spans 15 residues. The germline CDR1 and CDR2 sequences are SEHNR and FQNEAQ (reference sequence). The CDR3 here is CASSPLQGGNQPQHF. CDR3 coding DNA: TGTGCCAGCAGCCCATTACAGGGGGGAAATCAGCCCCAGCATTTT.

This clonotype was found many times. The V call is TRBV7-8, the J call TRBJ1-4; D unresolved. Germline V CDR1 and CDR2: SGHVS, FQNEAQ. V shed 5 bases and J shed 5 bases, with 12 bases lying between them. This CDR3 has 14 residues. Here the CDR3 reads CASSRLEKNEKLFF. The DNA for the CDR3 is TGTGCCAGCAGCCGACTGGAGAAAAATGAAAAACTGTTTTTT.

Concerning this clonotype: The conserved phenylalanine or tryptophan is not found at the CDR3 terminus, so this likely reflects a read error. The J gene is TRBJ2-5, the V gene TRBV2; TRBD2 agrees at 12 bases. Germline loops: CDR1 SNHLY, CDR2 FYNNEI. This CDR3 spans 16 amino acids. V was pared by 4 bases and J by 2 bases, with 5 bases of the junction left unmatched. CDR3 nucleotides: TGTGCCAGCAGTGTCTGGACTAGCGGGGTTCAAGAGACCCAGTACCTC. Its translation is CASSVWTSGVQETQYL.

This clonotype was detected many times. The J gene is TRBJ2-1, the V gene TRBV2; no clear D. The V end was cut by 3 bases, the J end by 3 bases, with 9 bases between. There are 14 residues in the CDR3. Germline V CDR1 and CDR2: SNHLY, FYNNEI. The CDR3 protein is CASSDGLVYNEQFF. The CDR3 DNA follows: TGTGCCAGCAGTGATGGGCTAGTCTACAATGAGCAGTTCTTC.

The chain is built from TRBV29-1 and TRBJ2-7, with 7 positions matching TRBD1. Germline loops: CDR1 SQVTM, CDR2 ANQGSEA. After removal of 0 bases from V and 2 bases from J, the junction contained 16 bases not matched to a gene. The CDR3 length is 18 residues. CDR3 residues: CSVEDGDSQEREPYEQYF. The CDR3 DNA follows: TGCAGCGTTGAAGATGGGGACAGTCAAGAGAGAGAACCCTACGAGCAGTACTTC.

This chain joins TRBV14 and TRBJ2-3, with D possibly TRBD1 on 5 matching bases. Per the germline V gene, CDR1 is SGHDN and CDR2 is FVKESK. CDR3 length equals 12 residues. The ends were cut back, 2 bases at V and 6 bases at J, with 6 bases in the middle. CDR3 sequence (DNA): TGTGCCAGCAGCCAAAAGGGGGATACGCAGTATTTT. This codes for CASSQKGDTQYF.

This clonotype occurred once. The chain employs TRBV3-1 and TRBJ1-6; possible D gene TRBD1, 6 bases. With 3 bases removed from V and 9 bases from J, the gap between germline ends came to 15 bases. Looked up from germline, CDR1 is LGHDT and CDR2 is YNNKEL (reference sequence). This CDR3 has 15 residues. DNA for the CDR3: TGTGCCAGCAGCCAGGCCACAGGGACGAGTTCACCCCTCCACTTT. Its translation is CASSQATGTSSPLHF.

The rearrangement uses TRBV9 and TRBJ2-1, with D possibly matching TRBD2 (5 bases). The CDR3 sequence is 16 residues long. Trimming pared 4 bases from V and 2 bases from J, leaving 16 bases between. Germline CDR1 SGDLS, CDR2 YYNGEE. CDR3 bases: TGTGCCAGCAGCTCGAGGGCCGAAGCCCCCTACAATGAGCAGTTCTTC. Its protein product is CASSSRAEAPYNEQFF. The full variable domain, completed using reference TRBV9 and TRBJ2-1, is DSGVTQTPKHLITATGQRVTLRCSPRSGDLSVYWYQQSLDQGLQFLIQYYNGEERAKGNILERFSAQQFPDLHSELNLSSLELGDSALYFCASSSRAEAPYNEQFFGPGTRLTVL.

This clonotype was recorded at least ten times. The chain recombines TRBV30 with TRBJ2-3; unclear D gene. The germline V gene encodes CDR1 GTSNPN and CDR2 SVGIG (reference sequence). The CDR3 has 10 residues. The CDR3 DNA reads TGTGCGACTAGCACAGATACGCAGTATTTT. This translates into CATSTDTQYF.

The chain links TRBV9 to TRBJ2-5; no clear D gene. Between the trimmed V and J ends, which lost 4 bases and 0 bases, there was a span of 7 bases. CDR3 length: 13 amino acids. Germline values: CDR1 SGDLS, CDR2 YYNGEE. The CDR3 DNA reads as TGTGCCAGCAGCCCCTTGCACCAAGAGACCCAGTACTTC. This translates into CASSPLHQETQYF.

V and J are TRBV5-1 and TRBJ2-3; 10 bases align to TRBD2. This CDR3 region has 16 residues. The J segment lost 7 bases and the V segment lost 2 bases, leaving 10 bases of the junction unmatched. CDR1 and CDR2 (germline): SGHRS, YFSETQ. The CDR3 coding sequence is TGCGCCAGCAGCTTCCCAGGACTAGCGGACAAATATACGCAGTATTTT. This translates into CASSFPGLADKYTQYF.

This clonotype appeared many times. The CDR3 here is CASSGSAQGSEAFF. The CDR3 DNA sequence: TGTGCCAGCAGTGGGAGCGCACAGGGGTCTGAAGCTTTCTTT. The V call is TRBV2, the J call TRBJ1-1; 7 nucleotides match TRBD1. This CDR3 comprises 14 residues. V shed 4 bases, J shed 6 bases, and the junction held 8 bases outside the gene matches. Germline V gives CDR1 SNHLY, CDR2 FYNNEI.

V gene TRBV19 combines with J gene TRBJ2-7, with 11 bases that match TRBD1. Germline trimming cut 4 bases from V and 5 bases from J; bases unmatched to any gene: 10. The CDR3 covers 16 residues. Germline V gives CDR1 LNHDA, CDR2 SQIVND (reference sequence). Here the CDR3 reads CASSTPGQGARNEQYF. As DNA, the CDR3 is TGTGCCAGTAGTACCCCCGGACAGGGGGCGCGGAACGAGCAGTACTTC.